This T cell receptor (beta chain) was obtained from a study of T cell clonality in common variable immunodeficiency. Study-wide points: What drives increased CVID clonality needs T cell subpopulation sequencing.

Most patients and controls had Caucasian heritage. Each donor provided roughly 4.5 to 8.5 ml of heparinized whole blood. V shed 5 bases and J shed 5 bases, with 15 bases lying between them. Germline lookup yields CDR1 DFQATT and CDR2 SNEGSKA (reference sequence). The CDR3 length is 13 residues. Method: immunoSEQ multiplex PCR; TCRdb's copy keeps in-frame clones and lacks some. Sampling found 50,000 to 65,000 clones, none seen once. This clone was picked up many times. The antigen is not known. The read ends 3 residues early relative to the CDR3; the germline J gene fills the gap. V and J are TRBV20-1 and TRBJ1-1; a weak D match, TRBD1 (6 bases). The sequenced sample was peripheral blood mononuclear cells. The clonotype was recovered from a person aged 18 to 70 in good health. This CDR3 is CSAEQGWETEAFF. The DNA read from the CDR3 is TGCAGTGCTGAACAGGGTTGGGAGACTGAA.